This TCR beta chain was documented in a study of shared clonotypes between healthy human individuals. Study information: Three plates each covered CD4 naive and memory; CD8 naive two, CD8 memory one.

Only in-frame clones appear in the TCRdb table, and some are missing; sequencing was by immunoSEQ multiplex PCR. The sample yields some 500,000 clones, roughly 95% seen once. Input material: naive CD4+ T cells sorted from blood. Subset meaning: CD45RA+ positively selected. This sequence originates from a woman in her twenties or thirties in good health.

CDR3 sequence (DNA): TGCGCCAGCAGCCAAGAGCTTCCAGGGCGAGGGGCCAACGTCCTGACTTTC. It translates to CASSQELPGRGANVLTF. The J gene is TRBJ2-6, the V gene TRBV4-3, with D maybe TRBD1 (5 bases). Germline CDR1 is LGHNA and CDR2 is YSLEER. This CDR3 spans 17 amino acids. Trimming took 0 bases from V and 4 from J, leaving 13 bases between them.